The sample holds one count of the clone carrying this T cell receptor beta chain. The record originates from a study of blood T cell repertoires in COVID-19. Sequenced by immunoSEQ multiplex PCR; TCRdb stores in-frame clones only, minus some. The sample yields some 150,000 clones, roughly 80% seen once. V trimming: 5 bases; J trimming: 8 bases; junction bases outside the gene matches: 16. There are 16 residues in the CDR3. Germline V lookup: CDR1 MRHNA, CDR2 SNTAGT. This TCR came from a man in his 60s with acute or convalescent COVID-19. The chain has TRBV6-4 and TRBJ1-2, with TRBD1 matching 8 bases. Sequenced material: peripheral blood. The CDR3 loop is CASSNTPGTGGSGYTF. For the CDR3, the DNA is TGTGCCAGCAGTAACACGCCCGGGACAGGCGGCAGCGGCTACACCTTC.